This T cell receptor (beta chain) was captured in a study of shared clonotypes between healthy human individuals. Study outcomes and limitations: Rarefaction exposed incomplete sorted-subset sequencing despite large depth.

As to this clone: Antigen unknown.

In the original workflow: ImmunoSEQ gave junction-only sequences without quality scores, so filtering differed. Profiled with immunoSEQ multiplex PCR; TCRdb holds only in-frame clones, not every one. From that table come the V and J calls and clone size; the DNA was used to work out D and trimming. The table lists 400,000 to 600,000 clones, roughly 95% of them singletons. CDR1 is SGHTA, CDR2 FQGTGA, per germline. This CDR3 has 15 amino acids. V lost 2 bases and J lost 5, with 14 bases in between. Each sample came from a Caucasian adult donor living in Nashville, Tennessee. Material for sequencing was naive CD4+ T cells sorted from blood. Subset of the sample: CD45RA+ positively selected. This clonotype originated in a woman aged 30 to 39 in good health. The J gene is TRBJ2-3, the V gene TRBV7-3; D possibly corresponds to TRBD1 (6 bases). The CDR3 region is CASSLSFTGLDTQYF. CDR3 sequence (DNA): TGTGCCAGCAGCTTATCGTTTACAGGGTTAGATACGCAGTATTTT.